This T cell receptor beta chain originates from a study of shared clonotypes between healthy human individuals. Comments on this clone: Its antigen is undetermined.

Each PCR replicate from the sorted subsets contained about 200 ng DNA, which is tens of thousands of T cell genomes. TCRdb keeps only in-frame clones here, not all; method: immunoSEQ multiplex PCR. The sample carries 2 million to 2.5 million clones, roughly 95% recorded once. Trimming stripped 1 base from V and 5 bases from J, with 7 bases between. There are 13 residues in the CDR3. Germline loops: CDR1 SEHNR, CDR2 FQNEAQ (reference sequence). Investigators divided CD4+ cells into CD45RA+ naive and CD45RA-negative memory subsets. Study-level results: Though the depth was large, rarefaction showed that sorted-subset sequencing was incomplete. Shared clonotypes: approximately 5% naive CD4, around 3.5% naive CD8, over 2% memory CD4, approximately 0.4% memory CD8.

The chain carries TRBV7-9 and TRBJ2-3; D unresolved. Sequences were obtained from naive CD4+ T cells sorted from blood. Regarding subset: CD45RA+ positively selected. This sequence was found in a man younger than 35 in good health. The chain's CDR3 is CASSLGPVDTQYF. The CDR3 bases are TGTGCCAGCAGCTTAGGACCGGTAGATACGCAGTATTTT.